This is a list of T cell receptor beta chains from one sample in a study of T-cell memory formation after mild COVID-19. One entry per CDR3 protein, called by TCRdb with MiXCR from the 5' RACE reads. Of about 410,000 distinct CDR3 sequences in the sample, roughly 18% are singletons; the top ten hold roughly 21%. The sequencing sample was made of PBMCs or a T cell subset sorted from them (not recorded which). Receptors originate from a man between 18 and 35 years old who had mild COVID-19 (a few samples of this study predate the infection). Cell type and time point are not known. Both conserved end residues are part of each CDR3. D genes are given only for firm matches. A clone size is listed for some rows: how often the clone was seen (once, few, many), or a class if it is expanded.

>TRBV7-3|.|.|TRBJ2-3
CASSLYPGGYTQYF
TGTGCCAGCAGCTTATATCCAGGAGGCTATACGCAGTATTTT
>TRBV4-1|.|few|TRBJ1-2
CASSQPSAQFYGYTF
TGCGCCAGCAGCCAACCAAGCGCACAGTTCTATGGCTACACCTTC
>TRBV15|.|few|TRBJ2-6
CATSRDISSGANVLTF
TGTGCCACCAGCAGAGATATCAGCTCTGGGGCCAACGTCCTGACTTTC
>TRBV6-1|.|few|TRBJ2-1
CASSEVWGSYEQFF
TGTGCCAGCAGTGAAGTCTGGGGTTCCTATGAGCAGTTCTTC
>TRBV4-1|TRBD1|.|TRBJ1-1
CASSPLFGTGTEAFF
TGCGCCAGCAGCCCACTATTCGGGACAGGTACTGAAGCTTTCTTT
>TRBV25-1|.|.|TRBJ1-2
CASSESGTPTNYGYTF
TGTGCCAGCAGTGAATCGGGGACACCCACTAACTATGGCTACACCTTC
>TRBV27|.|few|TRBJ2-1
CASSPRLEPNEQFF
TGTGCCAGCAGTCCCCGCCTCGAGCCCAATGAGCAGTTCTTC
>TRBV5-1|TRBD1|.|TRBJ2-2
CASSTDRGPGELFF
TGCGCCAGCAGCACGGACAGGGGACCCGGGGAGCTGTTTTTT
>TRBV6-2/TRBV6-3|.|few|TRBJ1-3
CASSLFSQSRSGNTIYF
TGTGCCAGCAGCCTCTTTTCGCAGTCGCGCTCTGGAAACACCATATATTTT
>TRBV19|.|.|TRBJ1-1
CASSMGAAGRGTEAFF
TGTGCCAGTAGTATGGGGGCCGCAGGGAGGGGGACTGAAGCTTTCTTT
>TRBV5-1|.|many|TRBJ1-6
CASSPPEGNSPLHF
TGCGCCAGCAGCCCTCCGGAGGGTAATTCACCCCTCCACTTT
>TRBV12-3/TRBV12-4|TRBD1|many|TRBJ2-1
CASSRGQGGSYNEQFF
TGTGCCAGCAGCCGGGGACAGGGCGGGTCCTACAATGAGCAGTTCTTC
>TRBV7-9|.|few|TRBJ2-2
CASSRSPGELFF
TGTGCCAGCAGCCGGTCCCCCGGGGAGCTGTTTTTT
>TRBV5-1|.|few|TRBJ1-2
CASSLTTGAHDYGYTF
TGCGCCAGCAGCTTGACCACAGGAGCCCATGACTATGGCTACACCTTC
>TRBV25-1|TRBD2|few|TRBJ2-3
CASRAAGGHTDTQYF
TGTGCCAGCAGGGCGGCGGGGGGGCATACAGATACGCAGTATTTT
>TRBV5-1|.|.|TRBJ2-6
CASSHAGSPGSGANVLTF
TGCGCCAGCAGCCACGCAGGGTCCCCCGGATCTGGGGCCAACGTCCTGACTTTC
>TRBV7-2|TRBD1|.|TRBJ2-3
CASSSGWGQGTGDTQYF
TGTGCCAGCAGCTCCGGTTGGGGACAGGGTACTGGAGATACGCAGTATTTT
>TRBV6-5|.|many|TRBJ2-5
CASSASGGLETQYF
TGTGCCAGCAGTGCCTCCGGGGGCTTAGAGACCCAGTACTTC
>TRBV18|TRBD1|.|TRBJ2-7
CASSPPGQGRSEQYF
TGTGCCAGCTCACCTCCGGGACAGGGACGTTCCGAGCAGTACTTC
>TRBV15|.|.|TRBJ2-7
CATSRVRAEQYF
TGTGCCACCAGCAGAGTTAGGGCCGAGCAGTACTTC
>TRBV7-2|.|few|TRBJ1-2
CASSLPYTF
TGTGCCAGCAGTTTACCGTACACCTTC
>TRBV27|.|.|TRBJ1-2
CASSPGRRNYGYTF
TGTGCCAGCAGCCCGGGCAGGAGGAACTATGGCTACACCTTC
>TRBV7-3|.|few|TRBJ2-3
CASSELGSGTDTQYF
TGTGCCAGCAGCGAACTAGGTTCGGGGACAGATACGCAGTATTTT
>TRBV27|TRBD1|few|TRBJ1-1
CASRPGTGETEAFF
TGTGCCAGCAGGCCCGGGACAGGGGAGACTGAAGCTTTCTTT
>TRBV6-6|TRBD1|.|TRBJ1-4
CASSSRQGSSEKLFF
TGTGCCAGCAGTTCTAGACAGGGTAGTAGCGAAAAACTGTTTTTT
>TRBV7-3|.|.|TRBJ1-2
CASSARSGRDGYTF
TGTGCCAGCAGCGCAAGGTCAGGGCGGGATGGCTACACCTTC
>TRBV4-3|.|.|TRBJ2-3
CASSPGLQESDTQYF
TGCGCCAGCAGCCCGGGACTTCAAGAGTCGGATACGCAGTATTTT
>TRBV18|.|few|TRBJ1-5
CASSPLARARDQPQHF
TGTGCCAGCTCACCATTGGCCAGGGCGCGAGATCAGCCCCAGCATTTT
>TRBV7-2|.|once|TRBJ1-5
CASRLAPVWGNQTQHF
TGTGCCAGCAGATTAGCGCCCGTCTGGGGCAATCAGACCCAGCATTTT
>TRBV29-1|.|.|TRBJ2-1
CSVEAADPYNEQFF
TGCAGCGTTGAAGCGGCGGACCCCTACAATGAGCAGTTCTTC
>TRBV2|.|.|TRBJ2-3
CASSTQGGTQYF
TGTGCCAGCAGTACTCAGGGCGGCACGCAGTATTTT
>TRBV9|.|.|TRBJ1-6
CASSVGGDNSHLHF
TGTGCCAGCAGCGTAGGGGGGGATAATTCACACCTCCACTTT
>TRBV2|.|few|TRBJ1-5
CASSDLGDQPQHF
TGTGCCAGCAGTGATTTGGGGGATCAGCCCCAGCATTTT
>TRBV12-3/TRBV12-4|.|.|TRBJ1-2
CASSYGPTHPGYTF
TGTGCCAGCAGTTACGGACCTACTCACCCTGGCTACACCTTC
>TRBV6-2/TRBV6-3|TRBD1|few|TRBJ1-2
CASRLREGDSYGYTF
TGTGCCAGCAGGCTACGAGAGGGGGACAGCTATGGCTACACCTTC
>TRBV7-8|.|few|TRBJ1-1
CASSLAPRGVNTEAFF
TGTGCCAGCAGCTTAGCCCCTCGGGGAGTGAACACTGAAGCTTTCTTT
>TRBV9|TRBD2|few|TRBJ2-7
CASSQGAGASYEQYF
TGTGCCAGCAGCCAGGGAGCGGGGGCTTCCTACGAGCAGTACTTC
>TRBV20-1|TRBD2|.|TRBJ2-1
CSASNGGAYNEQFF
TGCAGTGCTAGTAACGGGGGGGCCTACAATGAGCAGTTCTTC
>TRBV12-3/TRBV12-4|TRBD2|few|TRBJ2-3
CASRRTGTSADTQYF
TGTGCCAGCAGACGGACAGGGACTAGCGCAGATACGCAGTATTTT
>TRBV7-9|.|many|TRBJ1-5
CASSLGQDHQPQHF
TGTGCCAGCAGCTTAGGGCAGGACCATCAGCCCCAGCATTTT
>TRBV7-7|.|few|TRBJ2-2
CASSPQNTGELFF
TGTGCTAGCAGCCCACAGAACACCGGGGAGCTGTTTTTT
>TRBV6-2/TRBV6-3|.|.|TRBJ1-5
CASRDSIAWNQPQHF
TGTGCCAGCAGAGACTCTATTGCGTGGAATCAGCCCCAGCATTTT
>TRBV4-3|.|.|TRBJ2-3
CASSPSGAHGTQYF
TGCGCCAGCTCCCCCTCCGGGGCCCACGGTACGCAGTATTTT
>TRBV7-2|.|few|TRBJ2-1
CASSLDRDGEQFF
TGTGCCAGCAGCTTAGACAGGGATGGGGAGCAGTTCTTC
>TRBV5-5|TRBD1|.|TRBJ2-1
CASSLLQGEVNEQFF
TGTGCCAGCAGCTTACTACAGGGGGAGGTAAATGAGCAGTTCTTC
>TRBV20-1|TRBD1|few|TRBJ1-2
CSAGKQGRYGYTF
TGCAGTGCGGGAAAACAGGGGCGCTATGGCTACACCTTC
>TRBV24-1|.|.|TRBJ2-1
CATRESGGNEQFF
TGTGCCACCAGGGAGTCCGGGGGAAATGAGCAGTTCTTC
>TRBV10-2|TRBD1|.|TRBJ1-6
CASSGGQLNSPLHF
TGCGCCAGCAGTGGGGGACAGTTAAATTCACCCCTCCACTTT
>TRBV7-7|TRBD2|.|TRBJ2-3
CASSPGLAGPRDTQYF
TGTGCTAGCAGCCCCGGACTAGCGGGGCCTAGAGATACGCAGTATTTT
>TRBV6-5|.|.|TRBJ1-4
CASSYLALGTTNEKLFF
TGTGCCAGCAGTTACCTGGCTCTGGGGACAACTAATGAAAAACTGTTTTTT
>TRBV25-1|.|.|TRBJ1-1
CASTLGRTEAFF
TGTGCCAGCACACTGGGTCGAACTGAAGCTTTCTTT
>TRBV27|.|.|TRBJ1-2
CASPSGVANYGYTF
TGTGCCAGCCCATCGGGGGTAGCTAACTATGGCTACACCTTC
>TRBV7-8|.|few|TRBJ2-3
CASSSGTLSLTDTQYF
TGTGCCAGCAGCTCGGGGACTCTTAGCCTCACAGATACGCAGTATTTT
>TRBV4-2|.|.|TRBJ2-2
CASSQGGGELFF
TGTGCCAGCAGCCAAGGGGGCGGGGAGCTGTTTTTT
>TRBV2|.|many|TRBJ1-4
CASSDPLWFRTNEKLFF
TGTGCCAGCAGTGATCCCCTGTGGTTCCGAACTAATGAAAAACTGTTTTTT